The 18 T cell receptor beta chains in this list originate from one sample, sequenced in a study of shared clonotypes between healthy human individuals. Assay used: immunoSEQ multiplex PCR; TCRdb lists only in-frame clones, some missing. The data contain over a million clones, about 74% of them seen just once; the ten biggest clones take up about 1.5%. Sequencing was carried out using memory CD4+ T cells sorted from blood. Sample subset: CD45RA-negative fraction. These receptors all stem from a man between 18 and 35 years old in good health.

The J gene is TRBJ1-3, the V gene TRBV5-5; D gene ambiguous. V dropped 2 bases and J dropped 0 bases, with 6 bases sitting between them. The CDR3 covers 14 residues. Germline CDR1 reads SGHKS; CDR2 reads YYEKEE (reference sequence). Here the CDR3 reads CASSFGPSGNTIYF. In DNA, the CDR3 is TGTGCCAGCAGCTTTGGTCCCTCTGGAAACACCATATATTTT.

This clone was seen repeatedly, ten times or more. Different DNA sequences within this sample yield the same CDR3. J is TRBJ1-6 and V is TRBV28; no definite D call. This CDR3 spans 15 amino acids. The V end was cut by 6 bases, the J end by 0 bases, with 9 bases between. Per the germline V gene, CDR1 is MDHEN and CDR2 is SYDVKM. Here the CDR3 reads CASRPSSSYNSPLHF. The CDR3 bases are TGTGCCAGCAGACCCTCTAGCTCCTATAATTCACCCCTCCACTTT.

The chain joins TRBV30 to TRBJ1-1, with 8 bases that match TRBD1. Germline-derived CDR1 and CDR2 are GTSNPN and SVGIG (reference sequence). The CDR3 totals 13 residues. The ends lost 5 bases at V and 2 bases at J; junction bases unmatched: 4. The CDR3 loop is CAWATGANTEAFF. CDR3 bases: TGTGCCTGGGCGACAGGGGCTAACACTGAAGCTTTCTTT. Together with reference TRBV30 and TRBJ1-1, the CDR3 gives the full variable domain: SQTIHQWPATLVQPVGSPLSLECTVEGTSNPNLYWYRQAAGRGLQLLFYSVGIGQISSEVPQNLSASRPQDRQFILSSKKLLLSDSGFYLCAWATGANTEAFFGQGTRLTVV.

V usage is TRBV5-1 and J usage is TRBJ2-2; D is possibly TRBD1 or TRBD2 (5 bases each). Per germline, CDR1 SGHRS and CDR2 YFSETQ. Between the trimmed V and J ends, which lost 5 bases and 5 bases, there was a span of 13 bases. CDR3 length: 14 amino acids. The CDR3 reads CASSRDLGTGELFF. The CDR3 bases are TGCGCCAGCAGTCGGGACCTTGGTACCGGGGAGCTGTTTTTT.

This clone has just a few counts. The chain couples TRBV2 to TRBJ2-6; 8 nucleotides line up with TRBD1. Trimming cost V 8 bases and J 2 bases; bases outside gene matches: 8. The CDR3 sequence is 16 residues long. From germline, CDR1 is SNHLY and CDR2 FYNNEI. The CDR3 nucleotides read TGTGCCAGCGGGTTAAGGACAGGGACTGGGGCCAACGTCCTGACTTTC. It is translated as CASGLRTGTGANVLTF.

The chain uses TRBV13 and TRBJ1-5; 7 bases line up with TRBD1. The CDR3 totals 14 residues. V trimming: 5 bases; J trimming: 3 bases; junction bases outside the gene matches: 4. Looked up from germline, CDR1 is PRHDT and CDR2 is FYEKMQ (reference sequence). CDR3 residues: CASSEGQLNQPQHF. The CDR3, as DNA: TGTGCCAGCAGCGAGGGACAGCTCAATCAGCCCCAGCATTTT.

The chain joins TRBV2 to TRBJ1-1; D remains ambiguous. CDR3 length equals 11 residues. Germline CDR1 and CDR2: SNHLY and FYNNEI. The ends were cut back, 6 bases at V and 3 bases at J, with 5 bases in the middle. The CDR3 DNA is TGTGCCAGCAGGGCATACACTGAAGCTTTCTTT. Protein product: CASRAYTEAFF. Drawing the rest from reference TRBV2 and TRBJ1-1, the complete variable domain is EPEVTQTPSHQVTQMGQEVILRCVPISNHLYFYWYRQILGQKVEFLVSFYNNEISEKSEIFDDQFSVERPDGSNFTLKIRSTKLEDSAMYFCASRAYTEAFFGQGTRLTVV.

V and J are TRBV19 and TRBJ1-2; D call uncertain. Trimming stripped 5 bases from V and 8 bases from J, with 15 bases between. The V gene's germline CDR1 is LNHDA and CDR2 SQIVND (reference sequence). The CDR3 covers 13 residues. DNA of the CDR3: TGTGCCAGTAGTCCCCGGGAGACCGGGGGCTACACCTTC. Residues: CASSPRETGGYTF.

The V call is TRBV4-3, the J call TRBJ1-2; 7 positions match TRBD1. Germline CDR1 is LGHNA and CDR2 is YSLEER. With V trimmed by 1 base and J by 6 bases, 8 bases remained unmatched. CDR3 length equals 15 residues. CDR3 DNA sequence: TGCGCCAGCAGCCAAGGACAGGGAGTGGAAGATGGCTACACCTTC. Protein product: CASSQGQGVEDGYTF.

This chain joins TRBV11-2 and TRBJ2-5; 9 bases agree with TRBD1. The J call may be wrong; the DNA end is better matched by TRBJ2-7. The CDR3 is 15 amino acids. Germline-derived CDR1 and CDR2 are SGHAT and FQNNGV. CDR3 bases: TGTGCCAGCAGCTTAGAAGGGACAGGGAAATACGAGCAGTACTTC. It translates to CASSLEGTGKYEQYF.

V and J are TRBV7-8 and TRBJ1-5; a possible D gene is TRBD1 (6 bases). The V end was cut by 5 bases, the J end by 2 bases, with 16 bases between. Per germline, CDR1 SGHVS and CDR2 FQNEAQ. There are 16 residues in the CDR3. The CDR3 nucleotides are TGTGCCAGCAGCCCCAGCGGGGGGGGCGGCAATCAGCCCCAGCATTTT. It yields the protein CASSPSGGGGNQPQHF.

This CDR3 reads CAGHRGRCNSPLHF. CDR3 DNA: TGTGCCGGCCACAGGGGGCGCTGTAATTCACCCCTCCACTTT. The genes are TRBV19 and TRBJ1-6, with 9 bases aligning to TRBD1. Germline-derived CDR1 and CDR2 are LNHDA and SQIVND (reference sequence). The V segment lost 11 bases and the J segment 6 bases; nucleotides outside the gene matches: 8. CDR3 length equals 14 residues.

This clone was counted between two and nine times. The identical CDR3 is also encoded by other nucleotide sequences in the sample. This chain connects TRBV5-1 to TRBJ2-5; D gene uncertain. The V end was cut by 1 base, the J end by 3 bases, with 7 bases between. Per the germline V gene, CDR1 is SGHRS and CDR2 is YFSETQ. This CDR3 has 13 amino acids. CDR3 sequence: CASSLRGEETQYF. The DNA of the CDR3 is TGCGCCAGCAGCTTGAGAGGCGAAGAGACCCAGTACTTC.

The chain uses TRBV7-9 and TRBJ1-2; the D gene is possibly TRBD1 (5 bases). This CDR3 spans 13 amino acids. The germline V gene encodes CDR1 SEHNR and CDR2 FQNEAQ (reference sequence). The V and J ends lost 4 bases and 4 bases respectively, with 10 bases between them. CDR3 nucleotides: TGTGCCAGCAGCTCAGGGCTCGGCTATGGCTACACCTTC. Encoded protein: CASSSGLGYGYTF.

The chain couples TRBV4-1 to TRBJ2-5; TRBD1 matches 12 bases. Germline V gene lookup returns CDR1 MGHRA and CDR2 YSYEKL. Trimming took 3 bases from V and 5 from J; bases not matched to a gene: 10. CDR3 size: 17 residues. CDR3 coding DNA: TGCGCCAGCAGCCAGGAGTCCGGGACAGGGGGCCCGGAGACCCAGTACTTC. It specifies CASSQESGTGGPETQYF.

The CDR3 nucleotides read TGTGCCATCACTGGGACTAGCGGAAGCACAGATACGCAGTATTTT. Translated, it gives CAITGTSGSTDTQYF. The chain carries TRBV10-3 and TRBJ2-3, with 11 bases aligning to TRBD2. The CDR3 spans 15 residues. The V and J ends lost 7 bases and 0 bases, in that order; junction bases with no gene match: 3. The germline V gene has CDR1 ENHRY and CDR2 SYGVKD.

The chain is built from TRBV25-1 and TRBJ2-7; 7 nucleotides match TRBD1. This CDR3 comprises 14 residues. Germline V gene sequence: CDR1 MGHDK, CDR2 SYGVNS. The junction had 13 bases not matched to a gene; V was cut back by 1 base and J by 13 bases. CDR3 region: CASSELNYGQAIYF. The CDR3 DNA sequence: TGTGCCAGCAGTGAATTAAACTACGGACAGGCAATCTACTTC.

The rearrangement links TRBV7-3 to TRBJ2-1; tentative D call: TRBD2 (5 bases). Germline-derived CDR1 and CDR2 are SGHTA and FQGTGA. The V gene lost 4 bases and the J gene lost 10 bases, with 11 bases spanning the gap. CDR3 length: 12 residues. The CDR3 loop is CASSSGPGEQFF. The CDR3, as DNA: TGTGCCAGCAGCTCAGGCCCGGGAGAGCAGTTCTTC.